This T cell receptor beta chain was sequenced for a study of vaccination effects on CD4 cells after COVID-19. Overall study results and limits: Early timepoints after infection were absent, and convalescent patients were few in the study.

Viral peptide pool expansion of antigen-specific CD4+ T cells preceded sequencing in the ViraFEST assay. Investigators separated out CD4+ T cells once about eleven days of culture had passed. SARS-CoV-2 infection was confirmed by PCR in the person between March and December 2020. Everyone in the study got two shots of either the BNT162b2 or mRNA-1273 vaccine. Germline V CDR1 and CDR2: MNHEY, SVGAGI. CDR3 length: 13 residues. J was trimmed by 8 bases and V by 6 bases; bases with no gene match: 5. Libraries were prepared by immunoSEQ multiplex PCR; TCRdb keeps only in-frame clonotypes and omits some of them. The data hold about 14,000 clones, with 80% observed a single time. The table lists this clone with a few counts. Its antigen remains unidentified.

The V gene is TRBV6-5, the J gene TRBJ2-1; TRBD1 matches 9 bases. Sequenced material: CD4+ T cells from PBMCs cultured with SARS-CoV-2 spike peptides, taken after COVID-19 vaccination. The receptor was isolated from a human donor who had a prior SARS-CoV-2 infection. CDR3 bases: TGTGCCAGCAGGCGGGACAGGGCACATGAGCAGTTCTTC. This sequence encodes CASRRDRAHEQFF.